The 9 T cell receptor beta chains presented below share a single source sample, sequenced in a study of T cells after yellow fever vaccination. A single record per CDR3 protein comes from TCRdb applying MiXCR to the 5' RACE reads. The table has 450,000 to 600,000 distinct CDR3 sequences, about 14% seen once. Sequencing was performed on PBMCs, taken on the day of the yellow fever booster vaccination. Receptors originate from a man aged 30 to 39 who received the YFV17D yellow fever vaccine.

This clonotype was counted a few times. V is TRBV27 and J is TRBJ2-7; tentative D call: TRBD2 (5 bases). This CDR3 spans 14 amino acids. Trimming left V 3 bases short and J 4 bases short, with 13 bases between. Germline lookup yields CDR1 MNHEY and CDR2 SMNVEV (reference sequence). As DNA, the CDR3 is TGTGCCAGCAGTTTCAGCGGTTCCCTTTACGAGCAGTACTTC. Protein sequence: CASSFSGSLYEQYF.

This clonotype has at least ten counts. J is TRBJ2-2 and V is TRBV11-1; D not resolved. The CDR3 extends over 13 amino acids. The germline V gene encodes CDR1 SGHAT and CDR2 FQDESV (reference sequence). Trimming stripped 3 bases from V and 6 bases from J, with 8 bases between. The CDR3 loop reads CASSFLKAGELFF. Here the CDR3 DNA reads TGTGCCAGCAGCTTCCTAAAGGCCGGGGAGCTGTTTTTT.

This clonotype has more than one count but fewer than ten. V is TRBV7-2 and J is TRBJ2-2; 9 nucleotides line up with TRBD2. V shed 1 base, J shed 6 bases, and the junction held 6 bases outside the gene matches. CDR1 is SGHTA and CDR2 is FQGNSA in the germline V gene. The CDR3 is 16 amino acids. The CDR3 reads CASSLVLAGKSGELFF. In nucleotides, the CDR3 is TGTGCCAGCAGCTTAGTGCTAGCGGGAAAGTCCGGGGAGCTGTTTTTT.

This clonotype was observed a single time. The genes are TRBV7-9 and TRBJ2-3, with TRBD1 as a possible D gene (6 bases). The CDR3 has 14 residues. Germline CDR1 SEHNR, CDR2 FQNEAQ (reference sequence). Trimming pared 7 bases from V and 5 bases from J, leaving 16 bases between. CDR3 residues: CASTHEGVQDTQYF. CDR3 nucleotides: TGTGCCAGCACCCACGAGGGGGTCCAAGATACGCAGTATTTT. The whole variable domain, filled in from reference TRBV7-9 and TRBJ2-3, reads DTGVSQNPRHKITKRGQNVTFRCDPISEHNRLYWYRQTLGQGPEFLTYFQNEAQLEKSRLLSDRFSAERPKGSFSTLEIQRTEQGDSAMYLCASTHEGVQDTQYFGPGTRLTVL.

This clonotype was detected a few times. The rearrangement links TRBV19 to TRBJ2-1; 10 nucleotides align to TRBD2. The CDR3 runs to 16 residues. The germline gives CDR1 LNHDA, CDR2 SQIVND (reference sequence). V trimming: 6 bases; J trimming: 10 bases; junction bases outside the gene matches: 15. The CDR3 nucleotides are TGTGCCAGTAGCTCCTCTAGGCGGAGCGGGAGGGGGGAGCAGTTCTTC. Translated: CASSSSRRSGRGEQFF.

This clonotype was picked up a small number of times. In nucleotides, the CDR3 is TGTGCCAGCAGGCGAGACTCGAGCTCCTACAATGAGCAGTTCTTC. This translates into CASRRDSSSYNEQFF. The chain recombines TRBV7-2 with TRBJ2-1, with D hard to call. The CDR3 has 15 residues. V shed 6 bases and J shed 0 bases, with 12 bases lying between them. CDR1 SGHTA and CDR2 FQGNSA come from the germline V gene.

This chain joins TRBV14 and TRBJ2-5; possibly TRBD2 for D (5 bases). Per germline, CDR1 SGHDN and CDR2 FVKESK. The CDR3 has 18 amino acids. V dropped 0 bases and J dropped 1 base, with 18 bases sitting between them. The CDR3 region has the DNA TGTGCCAGCAGCCAAGACCCCCCAGACATAGAGGGCCAAGAGACCCAGTACTTC. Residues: CASSQDPPDIEGQETQYF.

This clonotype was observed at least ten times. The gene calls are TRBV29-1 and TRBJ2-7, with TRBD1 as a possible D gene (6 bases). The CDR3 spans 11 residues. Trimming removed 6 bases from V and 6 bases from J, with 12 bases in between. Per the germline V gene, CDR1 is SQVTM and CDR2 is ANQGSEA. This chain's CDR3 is CSVATGFEQYF. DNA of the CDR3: TGCAGCGTGGCCACAGGGTTCGAGCAGTACTTC.

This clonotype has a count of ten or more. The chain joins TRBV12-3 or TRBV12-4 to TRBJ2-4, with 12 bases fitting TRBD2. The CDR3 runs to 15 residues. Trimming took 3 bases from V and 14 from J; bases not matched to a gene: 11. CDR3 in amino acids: CASSLRTSGTGGKYF. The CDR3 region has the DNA TGTGCCAGCAGTTTGCGGACTAGCGGGACCGGGGGGAAGTACTTC.